The present T cell receptor beta chain was sequenced within a study of cytomegalovirus exposure and HLA in healthy donors. As for the study in general: Drawn from HLA-typed donors, tens of millions of unique TCRs were held in an early data release. Study findings and constraints: The records held CMV serostatus as the only immune exposure information. For cytomegalovirus status, the classifier reportedly gave diagnoses with high specificity and sensitivity.

About this clone itself: Its antigen is currently unknown.

When sampled, the donors appeared nominally healthy, though they likely had unrecorded immune exposures. Vbeta (60) and Jbeta (13) primers were used in the PCR. The data were produced by immunoSEQ multiplex PCR, yet TCRdb's version contains in-frame clones alone and is incomplete. The sample records 200,000 to 250,000 clones, about 70% being singletons. This CDR3 has 15 amino acids. Trimming stripped 3 bases from V and 3 bases from J, with 13 bases between. Germline lookup yields CDR1 SGDLS and CDR2 YYNGEE. The chain has TRBV9 and TRBJ2-1, with D possibly matching TRBD1 (6 bases). This clonotype originated in a woman between 25 and 40 years old in good health and CMV-seronegative. Sequencing input: PBMCs. The CDR3: CASSEQGTVYNEQFF. The CDR3 region has the DNA TGTGCCAGCAGCGAACAGGGAACCGTCTACAATGAGCAGTTCTTC.